This T cell receptor beta chain derives from a study of cytomegalovirus exposure and HLA in healthy donors. The study's findings and limits: A few V segments could not be told apart, such as TRBV6-2 and TRBV6-3, and were left out.

The germline V gene has CDR1 SGHRS and CDR2 YFSETQ. With 3 bases removed from V and 5 bases from J, the gap between germline ends came to 11 bases. The CDR3 is 13 amino acids. Regarding this clone: Its target is unknown.

The PCR employed 60 Vbeta primers together with 13 Jbeta primers. Sequenced by immunoSEQ multiplex PCR; TCRdb stores in-frame clones only, minus some. Found here are 130,000 or so clones, roughly three quarters of them singletons; the top ten hold roughly 0.9%. All the people who gave samples were healthy bone marrow donors. The rearrangement uses TRBV5-1 and TRBJ2-5; perhaps TRBD2 as D (5 bases). This TCR came from a woman in her sixties or seventies in good health and CMV-seronegative. The specimen was PBMCs. This CDR3 reads CASSSTSKETQYF. The DNA of the CDR3 is TGCGCCAGCAGCTCAACTAGTAAGGAGACCCAGTACTTC.